This T cell receptor (beta chain) was captured by sequencing in a study of shared clonotypes between healthy human individuals (dated by TCRdb to 2020 to 2021). Study-level background: The cohort included a few men and a couple of women between 18 and 49 years of age. For each donor, three plates each were used for CD4 naive and CD4 memory, two plates were used for CD8 naive, and one plate was used for CD8 memory. The study deeply sequenced blood TCR repertoires of about five healthy adults to estimate repertoire size and the extent of clonotype sharing between individuals. Between about 0.85 and 9.5 billion PBMCs per donor were obtained by leukapheresis. To increase sequencing depth and limit assay-specific biases, different laboratories used diverse techniques to prepare libraries and sequence TCR repertoires.

Only one count was recorded for this clone. The specificity of this receptor is unknown. Base qualities are not provided; no much larger clone lies one nucleotide away. Overall results and qualifications from the work: Compared with non-shared clonotypes, the clonotypes found in all four sorted-subset donors had higher generation probabilities. Even with the large sequencing depth, rarefaction of the sorted-subset datasets indicated that sequencing was incomplete. Naive subsets generally had larger estimated clonotype richness than memory subsets. Approximately 5% of naive CD4, 3.5% of naive CD8, approximately 2.2% of memory CD4, and around 0.42% of memory CD8 clonotypes were shared across a few donors. Because the study included only a small number of donors, the genetic and exposure-history diversity represented was limited. Pairwise subsampling indicated that sequencing depth was expected to affect the degree of clonotype sharing among donors. Sampling was restricted to blood, and TCR repertoires in tissue are likely to differ from TCR repertoires in blood.

Using the deep immunoSEQ assay, multiplex PCR amplified TCR CDR3 regions from genomic DNA. Extracted genomic DNA from each cell subset was distributed evenly across all wells of several immunoSEQ 96-well plates, and each plate was treated as a replicate. For sorted subsets, each replicate PCR was loaded with 200 ng genomic DNA, equivalent to approximately 33,000 T cell genomes. Purified libraries were quantified with a Qubit 3.0 fluorometer, sized on a Bioanalyzer 2100, and re-quantified with the KAPA Library Quantification kit. Every immunoSEQ 96-well plate was sequenced on a dedicated single-read 150-cycle Illumina NextSeq 550 flow cell. The paper's data handling went like this. Because the immunoSEQ output included only junctional sequences and no quality scores, the filtering could not be the same as the filtering used for full-length reads. Sequences were annotated with PyIR, a Python wrapper for IgBLAST v1.9, and V/J genes and CDR3 were assigned using IMGT germline references. Reads were removed for weak V/J assignments (E-value above 1e-6), missing CDR3, stop codons, out-of-frame junctions, or ambiguous translated residues. V3J clonotypes were defined as sequences sharing an identical inferred V gene, J gene, and CDR3 amino acid sequence. The percentage overlap between two repertoires was calculated by dividing the number of shared unique clonotypes by the size of the smaller repertoire. Repertoire richness was assessed with RTK rarefaction, the Chao1 estimator, and Recon v2.1 estimates of unobserved clonotypes. For all TCRbeta clonotypes obtained by the gDNA method from a few donors, generation probabilities were computed with OLGA. TCRdb carries this immuneACCESS record with in-frame sequences only. Its versions omit some clonotypes, under half of them owing to an unresolved V gene in the studies checked, with the rest unexplained. That table gives V, J and clone size, and the DNA gave D and trimming. The sample table contains 2.5 million or so clones; only one count was recorded for around 94% of them. Of the sample, 0.11% to 0.15% is held by the ten largest clones.

Donors were healthy HIV-negative adults with no recently reported acute infections or vaccinations. Only Caucasian adults living in Nashville, Tennessee, USA were represented among the donors. CD4+ T cells were enriched through magnetic negative selection, after which naive cells were positively selected on CD45RA and the remaining negative fraction served as the memory subset. Blood was obtained by leukapheresis, after which PBMCs were separated by Ficoll-Histopaque density gradient centrifugation and cryopreserved in liquid nitrogen vapor phase. Purity and quantity of every magnetically sorted T cell population were checked by analytical flow cytometry. Genomic DNA was isolated from each sorted fraction and quantified by UV absorbance on a Nanodrop 2000c. The sequence was obtained from a man between 18 and 35 years old in good health. Material: naive CD4+ T cells sorted from blood. This specimen's cell subset or site label, interpreted: CD45RA+ positively selected.

CDR3 protein: CASSYSLSPSTDTQYF. The sequenced DNA: TGTGCCAGCAGTTACTCGTTAAGTCCCAGCACAGATACGCAGTATTTT. The V and J genes are TRBV6-6 and TRBJ2-3, with no confident D gene call. The trim is 0 bases for V and 0 bases for J, with a gap of 10 bases between the germline ends. CDR1 and CDR2, looked up from the germline V gene (reference sequence), are MNHNY and SVGAGI. Inclusive of the bounding cysteine and phenylalanine, the CDR3 is 16 residues long. The only DNA kept is the CDR3, 48 bases in frame from the first base.